In its sample, the clone carrying this T cell receptor beta chain was seen a few times. Clones were read by immunoSEQ multiplex PCR, and TCRdb kept only the in-frame ones, dropping some. The sample holds tens of thousands of clones, more than 70% seen once. This sample was included in a study of T cells in localized non-small cell lung cancer. Germline V gene lookup returns CDR1 SEHNR and CDR2 FQNEAQ (reference sequence). Trimming took 4 bases from V and 0 from J; bases not matched to a gene: 5. This CDR3 comprises 15 residues. This clonotype originated in a female donor older than 55 with stage I squamous cell lung carcinoma. This material consisted of peripheral blood, taken before any cancer treatment. The V call is TRBV7-9, the J call TRBJ1-1; 7 bases are a match to TRBD1. This chain's CDR3 is CASSYWDRLNTEAFF. The CDR3 nucleotides are TGTGCCAGCAGCTACTGGGACAGATTGAACACTGAAGCTTTCTTT. Full variable domain (rest looked up from reference TRBV7-9 and TRBJ1-1): DTGVSQNPRHKITKRGQNVTFRCDPISEHNRLYWYRQTLGQGPEFLTYFQNEAQLEKSRLLSDRFSAERPKGSFSTLEIQRTEQGDSAMYLCASSYWDRLNTEAFFGQGTRLTVV.